This is a list of T cell receptor beta chains from one sample in a study of cytomegalovirus exposure and HLA in healthy donors. Repertoires were generated with immunoSEQ multiplex PCR, while TCRdb's copy carries only in-frame clones and drops some. The sample lists approximately 120,000 clones, around 80% occurring once. Sample: PBMCs. The source of these receptors is a man between 45 and 60 years old in good health and CMV-seronegative. The CDR3 runs from the conserved cysteine through the conserved F or W. A D gene is named only where the DNA matches it firmly. For some rows the clone size is stated as once, few or many, or as a class when expanded; others skip it.

size | J | V | D | CDR3 | DNA
few | TRBJ1-2 | TRBV5-1 | - | CASTGTPNYGYTF | TGCGCCAGCACCGGGACACCAAACTATGGCTACACCTTC
- | TRBJ1-3 | TRBV4-1 | - | CASSQEGGISGNTIYF | TGCGCCAGCAGCCAAGAGGGGGGGATCTCTGGAAACACCATATATTTT
- | TRBJ1-3 | TRBV15 | TRBD1 | CATSGGQGSGNTIYF | TGTGCCACCAGCGGAGGACAGGGCTCTGGAAACACCATATATTTT
- | TRBJ2-3 | TRBV5-6 | - | CASSLLRQTGLLRTDTQYF | TGTGCCAGCAGCTTGCTCCGACAGACAGGCCTCTTACGCACAGATACGCAGTATTTT
few | TRBJ2-6 | TRBV5-5 | - | CASSLQAGALGGANVLTF | TGTGCCAGCAGCTTACAGGCGGGGGCTCTTGGTGGGGCCAACGTCCTGACTTTC
- | TRBJ1-1 | TRBV5-1 | TRBD1 | CASPGQGSGTEAFF | TGCGCCAGCCCGGGACAGGGGTCGGGCACTGAAGCTTTCTTT
few | TRBJ1-4 | TRBV7-9 | - | CASSFRGGTLTNEKLFF | TGTGCCAGCAGCTTCCGGGGGGGCACGTTAACTAATGAAAAACTGTTTTTT
- | TRBJ2-4 | TRBV18 | - | CASSPFSGDGTKNIQYF | TGTGCCAGCTCACCATTTTCCGGGGATGGGACCAAAAACATTCAGTACTTC
- | TRBJ1-5 | TRBV19 | - | CASSMGEVRPQHF | TGTGCCAGTAGTATGGGGGAGGTTCGGCCCCAGCATTTT
- | TRBJ2-3 | TRBV7-2 | TRBD1 | CASSLEGAADTQYF | TGTGCCAGCAGCTTAGAGGGGGCGGCAGATACGCAGTATTTT
- | TRBJ2-1 | TRBV7-8 | TRBD2 | CASSSRTSGGYNEQFF | TGTGCCAGCAGCTCTAGGACTAGCGGGGGGTACAATGAGCAGTTCTTC
- | TRBJ1-5 | TRBV19 | - | CASADMTQPQHF | TGTGCCTCCGCGGACATGACGCAGCCCCAGCATTTT
once | TRBJ1-1 | TRBV5-5 | - | CASSFSVTEAFF | TGTGCCAGCAGCTTCAGCGTCACTGAAGCTTTCTTT
few | TRBJ1-2 | TRBV19 | - | CASSMGTTYGYTF | TGTGCCAGTAGTATGGGCACGACCTATGGCTACACCTTC
- | TRBJ2-2 | TRBV9 | - | CASSVDPSAVGELFF | TGTGCCAGCAGCGTAGATCCTAGCGCGGTCGGGGAGCTGTTTTTT
- | TRBJ1-2 | TRBV29-1 | - | CSVEGVGGLNYGYTF | TGCAGCGTTGAAGGGGTCGGGGGACTCAACTATGGCTACACCTTC
- | TRBJ1-1 | TRBV6-5 | TRBD1 | CASISGGAGAEAFF | TGTGCCAGCATATCAGGGGGCGCGGGGGCTGAAGCTTTCTTT
- | TRBJ1-6 | TRBV13 | TRBD1 | CASSARTGGNSPLHF | TGTGCCAGCAGCGCGAGGACAGGGGGCAATTCACCCCTCCACTTT
- | TRBJ2-2 | TRBV21-1 | - | CASSALLSGGNTGELFF | TGTGCCAGCAGCGCGCTCCTTAGCGGGGGGAACACCGGGGAGCTGTTTTTT
few | TRBJ1-1 | TRBV19 | TRBD1 | CASSPRTGAYTEAFF | TGTGCCAGTAGTCCCCGGACAGGGGCCTACACTGAAGCTTTCTTT
- | TRBJ1-2 | TRBV5-1 | - | CASSRGGGTSYGYTFGSSNGYTF | -
- | TRBJ2-3 | TRBV6-5 | - | CASSYRRVGHTDTQYF | TGTGCCAGCAGTTACCGTCGGGTCGGCCACACAGATACGCAGTATTTT
- | TRBJ1-2 | TRBV4-3 | - | CASSQGEGRYGYTF | TGCGCCAGCAGCCAAGGAGAGGGGAGGTATGGCTACACCTTC
- | TRBJ2-2 | TRBV6-1 | - | CASSEASTSYTGELFF | TGTGCCAGCAGTGAAGCATCAACGAGTTACACCGGGGAGCTGTTTTTT
once | TRBJ1-4 | TRBV30 | - | CAWSAGAGSGEKLFF | TGTGCCTGGAGTGCTGGGGCGGGGAGCGGTGAAAAACTGTTTTTT
- | TRBJ1-6 | TRBV2 | TRBD1 | CASSEGGQNSPLHF | TGTGCCAGCAGTGAAGGGGGACAGAATTCACCCCTCCACTTT
- | TRBJ2-7 | TRBV9 | TRBD2 | CASIWGGDSSYEQYF | TGTGCCAGCATCTGGGGGGGGGACTCCTCCTACGAGCAGTACTTC
- | TRBJ1-4 | TRBV19 | TRBD1 | CASSIERGLDEKLFF | TGTGCCAGTAGTATAGAAAGGGGGCTCGATGAAAAACTGTTTTTT